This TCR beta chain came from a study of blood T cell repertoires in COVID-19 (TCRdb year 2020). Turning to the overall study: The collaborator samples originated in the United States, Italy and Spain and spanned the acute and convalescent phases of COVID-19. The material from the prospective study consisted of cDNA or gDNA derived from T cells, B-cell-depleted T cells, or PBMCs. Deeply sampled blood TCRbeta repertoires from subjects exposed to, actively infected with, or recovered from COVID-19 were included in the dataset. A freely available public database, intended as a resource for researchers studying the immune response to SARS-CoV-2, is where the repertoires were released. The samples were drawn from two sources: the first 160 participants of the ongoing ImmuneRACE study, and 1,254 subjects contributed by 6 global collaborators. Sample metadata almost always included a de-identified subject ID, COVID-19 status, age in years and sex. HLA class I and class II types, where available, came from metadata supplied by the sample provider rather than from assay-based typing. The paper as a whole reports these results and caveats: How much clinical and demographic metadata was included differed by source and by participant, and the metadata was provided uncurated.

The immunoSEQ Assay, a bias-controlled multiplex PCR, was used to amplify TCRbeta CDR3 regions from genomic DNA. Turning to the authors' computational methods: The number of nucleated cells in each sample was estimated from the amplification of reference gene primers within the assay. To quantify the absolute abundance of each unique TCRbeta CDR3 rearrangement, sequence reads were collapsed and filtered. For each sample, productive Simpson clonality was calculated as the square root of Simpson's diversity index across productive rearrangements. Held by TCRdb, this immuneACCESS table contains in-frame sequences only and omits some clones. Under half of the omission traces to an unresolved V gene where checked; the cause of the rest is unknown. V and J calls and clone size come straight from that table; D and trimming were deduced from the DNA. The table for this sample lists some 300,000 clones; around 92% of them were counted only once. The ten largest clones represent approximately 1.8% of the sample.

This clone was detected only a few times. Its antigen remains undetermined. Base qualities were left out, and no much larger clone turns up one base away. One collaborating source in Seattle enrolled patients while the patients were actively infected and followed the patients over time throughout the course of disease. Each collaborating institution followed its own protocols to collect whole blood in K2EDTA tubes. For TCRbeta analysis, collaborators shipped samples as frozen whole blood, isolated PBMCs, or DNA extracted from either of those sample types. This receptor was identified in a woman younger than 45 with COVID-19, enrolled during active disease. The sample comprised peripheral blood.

The sequenced DNA is TGTGCCAGCAGCTTGCGCGGGGCCCAAGAGACCCAGTACTTC. The resulting protein is CASSLRGAQETQYF. The rearranged chain carries TRBV11-2 and TRBJ2-5; TRBD2 might be the D gene, on 6 matching bases. Trimming costs V 3 bases and J 1 base, and their ends lie 9 bases apart. Based on the germline V gene, the CDR1 and CDR2 sequences are SGHAT and FQNNGV. From cysteine to phenylalanine, the CDR3 is 14 amino acids long. The sequence is cut down to CDR3 DNA, 42 bases in frame from base 1.